This T cell receptor (beta chain) was found in a study of cytomegalovirus exposure and HLA in healthy donors (dated by TCRdb to 2016 to 2017). Background for the entire study: An earlier analysis of several hundred of the donors reported about 300 Gb of sequence data and 95 million to 140 million unique TCR beta sequences obtained from about 179 million T cells. Roughly 300 gigabases of sequencing data and approximately 84 million unique TCR sequences were included in an early release covering 550 to 800 HLA-typed donors. Among the roughly 390 genotyped donors, more than 70% belonged to the genetic ancestry cluster associated with self-reported Caucasian donors. The study aimed to test whether cataloging public T cell receptors could reveal signatures of past pathogen exposure. The study profiled the T cell repertoires of 500 to 800 subjects by immunosequencing and related them to cytomegalovirus serostatus. In addition to the first cohort of hundreds of subjects, a separate validation cohort of 120 different subjects was used. To predict cytomegalovirus infection status, the study combined high-throughput TCR immunosequencing, statistical association of individual TCRs with disease status, and machine learning. To study patterns of TCR occurrence, a later analysis re-analyzed previously published TCR beta repertoires from 500 to 850 donors and added high-resolution HLA genotyping. In the later analysis, no new phenotypic data were used to find candidate immune exposures; instead, reliance was placed on TCR beta sequences and their occurrence across donors. An earlier analysis of 587 of the donors applied high-throughput TCR beta sequencing to assess whether each TCR beta V gene segment acted as functional or pseudogenic. Alongside the repertoire data, information on donor age, sex, ethnicity and CMV serostatus was compiled. Genome-wide SNP genotypes for about three fifths of the roughly 670 donors were used in a later genetic analysis, which treated that subset as a discovery cohort. Every discovery cohort repertoire had been produced on one sequencing platform. HLA typing covered class I and class II loci at four-digit resolution. The number of typed donors differed by locus: about 629-630 for A, B, C, DRB1 and DQB1; some 500 for DQA1; 606 for DPA1; and 400 to 480 for DPB1. A handful of DR-DQ haplotypes were handled as single units for association and clustering because linkage in the cohort was strong. Among some 400 genotyped donors of the cohort, an average of approximately 250,000 unique TCR beta nucleotide sequences were sequenced per donor, roughly 20% of them non-productive. The paper's findings and limits, for the study overall: Because some donors lacked HLA typing at each locus, the association tests relied only on the typed subset. The presence/absence analyses assumed that sequencing depth was roughly uniform across donors, and that assumption may not be true. Across donors, most TCR sequences were observed very rarely, whereas some public TCRs were present in many individuals. The sequencing pipeline was judged likely to have produced a cluster of highly shared sequence variants as a technical artifact. In a later analysis, 15,000 to 20,000 TCR beta sequences were associated with specific HLA alleles at a false discovery rate of 0.05. CMV serostatus was the only immune exposure information available for the cohort. A further reported finding was that TCR beta sequences accurately predicted the HLA-A and HLA-B alleles for most subjects in the first cohort. An association between a missense DCLRE1C variant and V-gene and J-gene trimming of TCR beta chains was found in a later genetic analysis and replicated in an independent cohort. According to a later genetic analysis, donors in an Asian-associated ancestry cluster had fewer N-insertions in productive TCRs than the approximately 630-donor mean. Assigning TCR associations to individual alleles was difficult when HLA alleles, especially DR and DQ, strongly co-occurred. The 87-base-pair reads could not distinguish some IMGT-functional V segments, including TRBV6-2 and TRBV6-3, so those segments were excluded. Because counts were too low, fewer than 20 rarely observed V segments, including chromosome 9 orphons, were excluded from the earlier analysis of 587 of the donors. In this cohort, only TCR beta chains were sequenced, and detectable features were limited by the absence of alpha or paired-chain data. According to a later analysis, most CMV-associated TCR beta chains appeared to be HLA-restricted, and the HLA associations seemed to be driven largely by CMV exposure. The authors suggested that the approach could potentially be extended to other disease states and immunological phenotypes. According to a later analysis, TCR association rates differed among HLA loci, with DRB1 alleles showing the most associated TCRs and HLA-C alleles showing the fewest. In vitro tests confirmed that a few of the cytomegalovirus-associated TCR beta chains recognize cytomegalovirus antigens. The classifier was reported to diagnose cytomegalovirus status with high specificity and sensitivity in both the original cohort and the validation cohort. Correlated functional status among segregating V segments might reflect linkage disequilibrium, but an unknown experimental factor could not be ruled out. An earlier analysis of approximately 500 of the donors showed that most TCR beta V segments appeared in productive rearrangements either about 90% or about 30% of the time, which broadly matched IMGT annotations. Several of the top co-occurrence clusters appeared to be linked to parvovirus B19, influenza, CMV and Epstein-Barr virus, according to a later analysis. Compared with equally common non-associated chains, HLA-associated TCR beta chains in a later analysis were more clonally expanded and had lower generation probabilities. In the study, around 160 TCR beta chains were listed as associated with cytomegalovirus.

Libraries were made using the immunoSEQ multiplex PCR assay. A mixture of 60 forward primers for TCR Vbeta segments and 13 reverse primers for TCR Jbeta segments was used in the multiplex PCR. The CDR3 region of rearranged TCR beta genes was amplified from genomic DNA with a multiplex PCR assay. Amplified TCR beta libraries were sequenced as 87-base-pair reads on the Illumina HiSeq System. The authors' analysis ran thus. A later analysis tallied some 79 million unique TCR beta chains across the approximately 670 repertoires, and 10 million to 11 million of those chains were shared by two or more donors. Raw reads were error-corrected and collapsed into unique sequences by a nearest-neighbor algorithm in which closely related sequences were merged to remove PCR and sequencing errors. To assign V, D and J gene segments, CDR3 sequences were aligned to IMGT reference sequences. For a sequence to be retained, a match of at least six nucleotides was required to both a V gene segment and a J gene segment. A rearrangement counted as productive if the CDR3 had no stop codons and remained in frame with V and J, and every other rearrangement counted as non-productive. CDR3 was defined by IMGT convention, running from the second conserved V-encoded cysteine to the conserved J-encoded phenylalanine. In an earlier analysis of just under 600 of the donors, sequences lacking an unambiguous match to a single V gene segment were excluded. In an earlier analysis of some 590 of the donors, a V segment was called functional when productive rearrangements were above 56.7%, and segregating when the standard deviation between donors exceeded 5%. A statistical classification framework was built to diagnose cytomegalovirus status from the catalog of TCR beta chain sequences. V and J gene assignment, in a later analysis, came from comparing TCR nucleotide sequences with IMGT/GENE-DB human TR gene sequences. The TCRdist pipeline was used in a later analysis to assign CDR3 sequences and most-parsimonious VDJ recombination scenarios. In a later analysis, every TCR beta chain was defined by the combination of its CDR3 amino acid sequence and its V-gene family, and reads without a unique V-gene family were dropped. In a later analysis, 450 to 600 highly shared, low-generation-probability nucleotide sequences were removed to address suspected cross-contamination and a sequencing artifact. In a later analysis, a clonal expansion index for each public chain was calculated from normalized within-repertoire ranks of inferred template counts. In a later analysis, generation probabilities were computed with a VDJ recombination model fitted to out-of-frame rearrangements, and the resulting probabilities were checked against IGoR. In a later analysis, hypergeometric tests were used to score TCR-TCR, TCR-HLA and TCR-CMV co-occurrence, with a repertoire-size bias correction applied to TCR pairs. A later analysis estimated false discovery rates by permuting HLA or CMV assignments 20 times. A later analysis grouped co-occurring TCRs with DBSCAN, adding TCRdist sequence similarity when clustering within HLA-allele-positive subsets. For co-occurrence clustering, repertoires with fewer than 30,000 or more than 120,000 public chains were excluded, along with roughly five repertoires with anomalous nucleotide sharing. TCRdb holds this immuneACCESS table with in-frame rearrangements only. Some clones are missing; in checked studies, unresolved V genes explain under half, and the rest has no known cause. That table is the source of V, J and clone size, and D and trimming were worked out from the DNA. The sample table gives 100,000 to 150,000 clones. Under 2.5% of the sample is held by the ten biggest clonotypes.

Trimming accounts for 3 bases at V and 1 base at J, while the number of junction bases matched to no gene is 5. The CDR3 runs 16 residues from the cysteine to the phenylalanine. The read is trimmed to its CDR3 DNA, 48 bases read in frame from base 1. Via the germline V gene, CDR1 is ENHRY and CDR2 SYGVKD. The cohort comprised more than 550 healthy bone marrow donors. Cohort members were all nominally healthy when sampled, although unrecorded immune exposures were likely present. The donor was CMV seronegative and was included in the group of several hundred seronegative cohort members. Every donor gave a peripheral blood sample, and the peripheral blood mononuclear cells from that sample were used for TCR beta sequencing. The Qiagen DNeasy Blood Extraction Kit was used to extract genomic DNA from the blood cell samples. As concerns this clone: This clone's antigen is unknown.

The receptor was isolated from a man between 40 and 49 years old in good health and CMV-seronegative. The chain is encoded by TRBV10-3 joined to TRBJ2-3, with TRBD2 matching 9 junction bases. The sample consisted of PBMCs. CDR3 reads: CAISEAGGRGTDTQYF. The DNA sequence is given as TGTGCCATCAGTGAAGCGGGCGGGAGGGGCACAGATACGCAGTATTTT.